These 16 T cell receptor beta chains were all obtained from the same sample, sequenced in a study of T cells in Graves' hyperthyroidism and ophthalmopathy. Regions amplified from RNA transcripts were the TCR beta CDR3 regions. When the TCR CDR3 underwent first-round RT-PCR, the HTBI primer set was used. MiXCR was run by TCRdb on the multiplex PCR reads, yielding one entry per CDR3 protein. The sample contains 550,000 to 650,000 distinct CDR3 sequences, 12% to 15% of which appear only once. Sequenced material: blood. The receptors were sampled from a woman between 40 and 55 years old with Graves' hyperthyroidism.

This clonotype was observed at least ten times. The chain combines TRBV29-1 with TRBJ1-1; 9 nucleotides agree with TRBD1. This CDR3 has 15 amino acids. Germline loops: CDR1 SQVTM, CDR2 ANQGSEA. J lost 6 bases, V lost 3 bases, and 11 bases had no gene match. The CDR3 bases are TGCAGCGTTGATGCACAGGGGGCGCGCGGTTCTGAAGCTTTCTTT. Amino acid sequence: CSVDAQGARGSEAFF.

At least ten counts were recorded for this clonotype. The chain couples TRBV20-1 to TRBJ2-5; TRBD2 matches at 11 bases. CDR3 length: 18 amino acids. Germline loops: CDR1 DFQATT, CDR2 SNEGSKA (reference sequence). J gave up 0 bases and V 0 bases, and 9 bases lay outside the gene matches. The CDR3 sequence: CSARDLVGLAGHQETQYF. The CDR3 region has the DNA TGCAGTGCTAGAGATCTCGTTGGACTAGCGGGCCACCAAGAGACCCAGTACTTC.

V and J are TRBV4-1 and TRBJ2-3, with D possibly TRBD2 on 6 matching bases. This CDR3 is 16 amino acids long. Trimming took off 1 base at V and 2 bases at J, with 13 bases between the two ends. Germline assignment: CDR1 MGHRA and CDR2 YSYEKL. The CDR3: CASSQVLAGSTDTQYF. CDR3 sequence (DNA): TGCGCCAGCAGCCAAGTGCTTGCGGGATCCACAGATACGCAGTATTTT.

This clonotype was observed many times. The V and J genes are TRBV28 and TRBJ2-2; D is unresolved. CDR3 length: 17 residues. Between the trimmed V and J ends, which lost 2 bases and 0 bases, there was a span of 13 bases. Per germline, CDR1 MDHEN and CDR2 SYDVKM. The CDR3 loop is CASSLILGFANTGELFF. CDR3 bases: TGTGCCAGCAGTTTAATTTTGGGGTTCGCGAACACCGGGGAGCTGTTTTTT.

This clonotype was seen at least ten times. The chain combines TRBV7-8 with TRBJ2-7; TRBD2 is a possible D gene (5 bases). CDR3 length: 14 amino acids. The V gene lost 8 bases and the J gene lost 2 bases, with 16 bases spanning the gap. CDR1 SGHVS and CDR2 FQNEAQ come from the germline V gene. CDR3 residues: CASRRAVDAYEQYF. In DNA, the CDR3 is TGTGCCAGCCGACGAGCGGTAGACGCCTACGAGCAGTACTTC.

The chain combines TRBV3-1 with TRBJ2-1; D uncertain. This CDR3 comprises 14 residues. V lost 1 base, J lost 7 bases, and 11 bases lay in between. CDR1 is LGHDT, CDR2 YNNKEL, per germline (reference sequence). Written as DNA, the CDR3 is TGTGCCAGCAGCCAAGGTGGGATAGGAAATGAGCAGTTCTTC. This encodes CASSQGGIGNEQFF.

The V gene is TRBV20-1, the J gene TRBJ2-2; 10 bases match TRBD1. V shed 2 bases and J 6 bases; nucleotides not matched to a gene: 9. Germline CDR1 is DFQATT and CDR2 is SNEGSKA (reference sequence). There are 16 residues in the CDR3. CDR3: CSARHPGQGFSGELFF. The CDR3 DNA reads as TGCAGTGCTAGACACCCGGGACAGGGGTTTTCCGGGGAGCTGTTTTTT.

Many counts were recorded for this clonotype. The chain joins TRBV4-1 to TRBJ2-7; TRBD1 matches at 9 bases. The junction had 11 bases not matched to a gene; V was cut back by 2 bases and J by 3 bases. The CDR3 sequence is 17 residues long. The V gene's germline CDR1 is MGHRA and CDR2 YSYEKL. CDR3 sequence reads: CASSQRPLTGGLYEQYF. The CDR3 region has the DNA TGCGCCAGCAGCCAACGGCCTTTGACAGGGGGTCTCTACGAGCAGTACTTC.

This clonotype was picked up many times. The chain couples TRBV7-2 to TRBJ2-7, with D possibly matching TRBD1 (6 bases). The CDR3 is 14 amino acids. The V end lost 5 bases, the J end lost 2 bases, and 13 bases lay between the germline ends. CDR1 is SGHTA and CDR2 is FQGNSA in the germline V gene. The CDR3 is CASSTPGTPYEQYF. The CDR3 DNA sequence: TGTGCCAGCAGCACCCCCGGGACACCCTACGAGCAGTACTTC.

This clonotype was found a few times. The J gene is TRBJ1-2, the V gene TRBV28, with 10 bases lining up with TRBD1. CDR3 length: 13 residues. The germline CDR1 and CDR2 sequences are MDHEN and SYDVKM. Trimming cost V 6 bases and J 8 bases; bases outside gene matches: 6. In DNA, the CDR3 is TGTGCCAGCAGGAGACAGGGGGCTTTGGGCTACACCTTC. This gives the protein CASRRQGALGYTF.

The chain recombines TRBV7-9 with TRBJ1-1; D is ambiguous. The germline V and J ends were trimmed by 10 bases and 6 bases, with 18 bases remaining between them. The germline V gene encodes CDR1 SEHNR and CDR2 FQNEAQ (reference sequence). This CDR3 contains 13 residues. CDR3 DNA sequence: TGTGCCAACAGACCTCAGGTACCGGCTGAAGCTTTCTTT. This codes for CANRPQVPAEAFF.

This clonotype appeared many times. The chain has TRBV28 and TRBJ1-1, with TRBD1 matching over 8 bases. After removal of 7 bases from V and 1 base from J, the junction contained 5 bases not matched to a gene. The germline V gene has CDR1 MDHEN and CDR2 SYDVKM. The length of the CDR3 is 14 residues. CDR3 sequence (DNA): TGTGCCAGCACCATCGACAGGGGGAACACTGAAGCTTTCTTT. This translates into CASTIDRGNTEAFF.

This clonotype was detected ten times or more. This chain joins TRBV5-6 and TRBJ2-2; 7 bases match TRBD2. This CDR3 is 15 amino acids long. Germline V gene data show CDR1 as SGHDT and CDR2 as YYEEEE. J lost 7 bases, V lost 1 base, and 7 bases had no gene match. The CDR3 region has the DNA TGTGCCAGCAGCTTGCCCGGGAGGAAGGACGGGGAGCTGTTTTTT. Translated, it gives CASSLPGRKDGELFF.

This clonotype was observed at least ten times. The chain is built from TRBV28 and TRBJ1-1; TRBD1 might be the D (5 bases). V was pared by 6 bases and J by 3 bases, with 8 bases between. The CDR3 is 12 residues long. Germline values: CDR1 MDHEN, CDR2 SYDVKM. CDR3 amino acids: CASSEGDTEAFF. The CDR3 nucleotides read TGTGCCAGCAGCGAAGGGGACACTGAAGCTTTCTTT.

Many counts were recorded for this clonotype. V and J are TRBV7-9 and TRBJ2-1, with TRBD2 identical over 7 bases. From germline, CDR1 is SEHNR and CDR2 FQNEAQ (reference sequence). J lost 2 bases, V lost 8 bases, and 6 bases had no gene match. CDR3 length: 14 residues. This CDR3 reads CASSLADTYNEQFF. The CDR3 nucleotides read TGTGCCAGCTCCCTAGCGGATACCTACAATGAGCAGTTCTTC.

The table lists this clonotype with many counts. This chain joins TRBV6-1 and TRBJ2-7; 9 bases are a match to TRBD2. This CDR3 region has 16 residues. The trim removed 8 bases at V and 2 bases at J, leaving 13 bases unmatched. Germline CDR1 is MNHNS and CDR2 is SASEGT. CDR3 nucleotide sequence: TGTGCCAGCCAACTCCAAGCGGGAGGTGGAACCTACGAGCAGTACTTC. Protein: CASQLQAGGGTYEQYF.